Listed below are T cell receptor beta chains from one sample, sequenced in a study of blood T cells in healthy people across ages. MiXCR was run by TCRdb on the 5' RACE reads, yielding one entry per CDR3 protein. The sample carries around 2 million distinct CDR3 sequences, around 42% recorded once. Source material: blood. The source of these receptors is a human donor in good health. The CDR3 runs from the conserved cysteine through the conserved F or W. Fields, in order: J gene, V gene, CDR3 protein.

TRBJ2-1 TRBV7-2 CASTFAGSSYNEQFF
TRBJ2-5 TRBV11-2 CASSPVRPGTGGRETQYF
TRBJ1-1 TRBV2 CASTTGPKTRAFF
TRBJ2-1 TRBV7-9 CASSFTEGDEQFF
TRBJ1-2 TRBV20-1 CSARSYRESYGYTF
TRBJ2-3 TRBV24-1 CATRGGYTDTQYF
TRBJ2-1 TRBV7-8 CASSLVLRGLYNEQFF
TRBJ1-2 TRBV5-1 CASSLSTGVSYGYTF
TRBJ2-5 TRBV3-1 CASNFRAQETQYF
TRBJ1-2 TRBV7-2 CASSLVMYGYTF
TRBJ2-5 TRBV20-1 CSAKGLETQYF